The 31 T cell receptor beta chains below all came from one sample that was sequenced in a study of cytomegalovirus exposure and HLA in healthy donors. The PCR contained 60 Vbeta and 13 Jbeta primers. Produced via immunoSEQ multiplex PCR; TCRdb's table is partial and in-frame only. The sample shows about 230,000 clones, 77% of them seen only once. The sequencing input was PBMCs. The receptor source for this set is a woman aged 60-75 years in good health and CMV-seropositive.

This chain links TRBV29-1 with TRBJ2-3; 10 bases align to TRBD1. V trimming: 7 bases; J trimming: 5 bases; junction bases outside the gene matches: 3. The length of the CDR3 is 12 residues. CDR1 SQVTM and CDR2 ANQGSEA come from the germline V gene. The CDR3 sequence is CSAGTGEDTQYF. CDR3 bases: TGCAGCGCTGGGACAGGGGAAGATACGCAGTATTTT.

The chain joins TRBV5-1 to TRBJ2-3; 9 bases match TRBD1. Germline lookup yields CDR1 SGHRS and CDR2 YFSETQ. Unmatched junction bases numbered 9, after V lost 3 bases and J lost 4 bases. The length of the CDR3 is 16 residues. As DNA, the CDR3 is TGCGCCAGCAGCTCTCTCCTCCGACAGGGGGCAGATACGCAGTATTTT. This codes for CASSSLLRQGADTQYF.

This chain uses TRBV19 with TRBJ2-1; possibly TRBD2 for D (6 bases). From germline, CDR1 is LNHDA and CDR2 SQIVND (reference sequence). The CDR3 is 16 residues long. Trimming pared 4 bases from V and 5 bases from J, leaving 18 bases between. The CDR3 is CASSRGGARRNNEQFF. CDR3 nucleotide sequence: TGTGCCAGTAGTAGAGGAGGGGCCAGGCGGAACAATGAGCAGTTCTTC.

The CDR3: CASSTRDRGNEQFF. The CDR3 coding sequence is TGTGCCAGCAGTACCCGGGACAGGGGCAATGAGCAGTTCTTC. This chain uses TRBV6-6 with TRBJ2-1; 10 positions match TRBD1. V gave up 5 bases and J gave up 6 bases; unmatched junction bases: 4. The CDR3 has 14 amino acids. CDR1 is MNHNY, CDR2 SVGAGI, per germline (reference sequence).

The CDR3 region is CASSSWDRDEQYF. The CDR3 DNA sequence: TGTGCCAGCAGTTCCTGGGACAGGGACGAGCAGTACTTC. The chain carries TRBV27 and TRBJ2-5, with 9 bases aligning to TRBD1. Near its end, the DNA agrees better with TRBJ2-7, so the J call may be wrong. The CDR3 consists of 13 residues. Germline V lookup: CDR1 MNHEY, CDR2 SMNVEV (reference sequence).

The chain has TRBV18 and TRBJ2-7, with 11 bases that match TRBD1. Germline V CDR1 and CDR2: KGHSH, LQKENI. This CDR3 has 15 residues. V dropped 1 base and J dropped 7; count of bases not matched to a gene: 6. The CDR3 loop reads CASSPRGQGVGEQYF. The CDR3 DNA reads TGTGCCAGCTCACCACGGGGACAGGGGGTAGGGGAGCAGTACTTC.

The chain links TRBV2 to TRBJ1-5; TRBD1 matches 8 bases. Losses at the gene ends were 4 bases for V and 6 bases for J; bases not matched to a gene: 5. This CDR3 spans 14 amino acids. Germline CDR1 and CDR2: SNHLY and FYNNEI. CDR3 in amino acids: CASSVGTGRQPQHF. For the CDR3, the DNA is TGTGCCAGCAGTGTCGGGACAGGCCGTCAGCCCCAGCATTTT.

J is TRBJ2-7 and V is TRBV5-6, with D hard to call. This CDR3 is built from 14 residues. With 0 bases removed from V and 1 base from J, the gap between germline ends came to 8 bases. Germline assignment: CDR1 SGHDT and CDR2 YYEEEE. The CDR3 nucleotides read TGTGCCAGCAGCTTGGATCAGAAATCCTACGAGCAGTACTTC. It yields the protein CASSLDQKSYEQYF.

CDR3 DNA sequence: TGTGCCAGCAGTGAAGAACAGGGCAGCGGCTACACCTTC. Protein product: CASSEEQGSGYTF. V usage is TRBV2 and J usage is TRBJ1-2; a possible D gene is TRBD1 (6 bases). This CDR3 comprises 13 residues. Germline V lookup: CDR1 SNHLY, CDR2 FYNNEI. V gave up 1 base and J gave up 8 bases, with 11 bases separating them.

This clone came up a few times. The gene calls are TRBV6-1 and TRBJ1-1; weak D call: TRBD1 (5 bases). Germline V gives CDR1 MNHNS, CDR2 SASEGT. There are 12 residues in the CDR3. Deletions cut 8 bases from V and 9 bases from J, with 16 bases between. The CDR3 sequence: CASLPGGGKAFF. The CDR3 nucleotides are TGTGCCAGCCTCCCCGGGGGTGGGAAAGCTTTCTTT.

The chain employs TRBV25-1 and TRBJ1-2; D not resolved. This CDR3 contains 14 residues. Trimming took off 8 bases at V and 3 bases at J, with 16 bases between the two ends. Germline-derived CDR1 and CDR2 are MGHDK and SYGVNS. The CDR3 DNA reads as TGTGCCAGCTCCCCTCTAGAGCGATACTATGGCTACACCTTC. As protein: CASSPLERYYGYTF.

V and J are TRBV28 and TRBJ1-4; D is perhaps TRBD1 (6 bases). V was pared by 2 bases and J by 0 bases, with 16 bases between. CDR3 length: 18 residues. The V gene's germline CDR1 is MDHEN and CDR2 SYDVKM. The CDR3 loop is CASSLGPTTGTTNEKLFF. CDR3 DNA sequence: TGTGCCAGCAGTTTAGGGCCCACAACAGGGACAACTAATGAAAAACTGTTTTTT.

The chain recombines TRBV27 with TRBJ2-7, with D possibly matching TRBD2 (6 bases). The CDR3 is 14 residues long. CDR1 MNHEY and CDR2 SMNVEV come from the germline V gene (reference sequence). V shed 10 bases and J shed 4 bases, with 20 bases lying between them. The CDR3 region has the DNA TGTGCCACCAAGTCGTCCGGGAGACGGTACGAGCAGTACTTC. Encoded protein: CATKSSGRRYEQYF.

This chain uses TRBV28 with TRBJ2-7, with 7 bases identical to TRBD2. Germline CDR1 reads MDHEN; CDR2 reads SYDVKM. There are 12 residues in the CDR3. V lost 5 bases and J lost 4; bases outside the gene matches: 2. The CDR3 protein is CASSISGYEQYF. The CDR3 bases are TGTGCCAGCAGTATTAGCGGGTACGAGCAGTACTTC.

The rearrangement links TRBV27 to TRBJ2-7; 10 bases are shared with TRBD2. The length of the CDR3 is 13 residues. The germline V gene encodes CDR1 MNHEY and CDR2 SMNVEV (reference sequence). The V segment lost 10 bases and the J segment 3 bases; nucleotides outside the gene matches: 6. For the CDR3, the DNA is TGTGCCACAATTTCTAGCGGGAGCTACGAGCAGTACTTC. This translates into CATISSGSYEQYF.

This clone appeared once. This chain connects TRBV6-1 to TRBJ2-7; the match to TRBD2 covers 7 bases. Germline CDR1 is MNHNS and CDR2 is SASEGT. V shed 4 bases and J 6 bases; nucleotides not matched to a gene: 6. The CDR3 covers 13 residues. The CDR3 coding sequence is TGTGCCAGCAGTGGTATAGGGACTACCGAGCAGTACTTC. It encodes CASSGIGTTEQYF.

The V call is TRBV19, the J call TRBJ1-1, with D tentatively TRBD1 (6 bases). Between the trimmed V and J ends, which lost 5 bases and 1 base, there was a span of 11 bases. CDR3 length: 14 residues. The germline V gene encodes CDR1 LNHDA and CDR2 SQIVND (reference sequence). CDR3 protein: CASSQQGGNTEAFF. In DNA form, the CDR3 reads TGTGCCAGTAGTCAACAGGGCGGGAACACTGAAGCTTTCTTT.

This clone was counted a single time. V is TRBV19 and J is TRBJ1-2; 8 bases map to TRBD1. This CDR3 is 13 amino acids long. Germline V CDR1 and CDR2: LNHDA, SQIVND (reference sequence). The V and J ends lost 6 bases and 4 bases, in that order; junction bases with no gene match: 4. The CDR3 sequence: CASSLGQVYGYTF. For the CDR3, the DNA is TGTGCCAGTAGCCTGGGACAGGTCTATGGCTACACCTTC.

V usage is TRBV19 and J usage is TRBJ1-1, with D hard to call. CDR1 and CDR2 (germline): LNHDA, SQIVND (reference sequence). The V end was cut by 7 bases, the J end by 0 bases, with 9 bases between. There are 13 residues in the CDR3. As DNA, the CDR3 is TGTGCCAGTACCCGGGAACTGAACACTGAAGCTTTCTTT. Encoded protein: CASTRELNTEAFF.

On this clone: The sample holds other DNA sequences that translate to the same CDR3. V gene TRBV28 combines with J gene TRBJ1-2, with D maybe TRBD1 (6 bases). The CDR3 consists of 12 residues. The germline gives CDR1 MDHEN, CDR2 SYDVKM. V lost 3 bases and J lost 5, with 7 bases in between. The CDR3 loop reads CASSFRGYGYTF. The CDR3 region has the DNA TGTGCCAGCAGTTTCAGGGGATATGGCTACACCTTC.

V gene TRBV5-1 combines with J gene TRBJ2-1, with 9 nucleotides matching TRBD2. The V and J ends lost 4 bases and 3 bases, in that order; junction bases with no gene match: 11. The germline V gene encodes CDR1 SGHRS and CDR2 YFSETQ. The CDR3 is 17 amino acids. CDR3 protein: CASSRISASGNYNEQFF. The CDR3 region has the DNA TGCGCCAGCAGCCGGATATCGGCTAGCGGGAACTACAATGAGCAGTTCTTC.

The gene calls are TRBV18 and TRBJ2-7; D is perhaps TRBD2 (7 bases). The germline gives CDR1 KGHSH, CDR2 LQKENI. The CDR3 totals 12 residues. V shed 4 bases and J shed 5 bases, with 9 bases lying between them. In DNA form, the CDR3 reads TGTGCCAGCTCACAGGGGGGGGACGAGCAGTACTTC. Its translation: CASSQGGDEQYF.

The genes are TRBV5-6 and TRBJ2-7, with D possibly matching TRBD2 (7 bases). V was clipped by 4 bases and J by 0 bases, with 14 bases between them. The CDR3 spans 15 residues. Germline lookup yields CDR1 SGHDT and CDR2 YYEEEE. The CDR3 loop is CASSKLGGPSYEQYF. The CDR3 coding sequence is TGTGCCAGCAGCAAACTCGGGGGGCCCTCCTACGAGCAGTACTTC.

The V gene is TRBV19, the J gene TRBJ2-7; 10 nucleotides match TRBD1. The germline V gene encodes CDR1 LNHDA and CDR2 SQIVND (reference sequence). After removal of 6 bases from V and 2 bases from J, the junction contained 7 bases not matched to a gene. There are 15 residues in the CDR3. This CDR3 is CASSLGTGATYEQYF. As DNA, the CDR3 is TGTGCCAGTAGCCTTGGGACAGGGGCTACCTACGAGCAGTACTTC.

This chain connects TRBV2 to TRBJ1-1, with 10 bases identical to TRBD1. Trimming cost V 10 bases and J 7 bases; bases outside gene matches: 12. This CDR3 is built from 14 residues. Germline V lookup: CDR1 SNHLY, CDR2 FYNNEI. In DNA, the CDR3 is TGTGCCACAAACCGGGACAGGGGTCTTGGTGAAGCTTTCTTT. Translating it yields CATNRDRGLGEAFF. Filled out from reference TRBV2 and TRBJ1-1, the complete variable domain reads EPEVTQTPSHQVTQMGQEVILRCVPISNHLYFYWYRQILGQKVEFLVSFYNNEISEKSEIFDDQFSVERPDGSNFTLKIRSTKLEDSAMYFCATNRDRGLGEAFFGQGTRLTVV.

The genes are TRBV5-1 and TRBJ1-4; TRBD1 is a possible D gene (5 bases). CDR3 size: 14 residues. V lost 0 bases to trimming and J lost 7 bases, with 10 bases between them. CDR1 is SGHRS and CDR2 is YFSETQ in the germline V gene. The CDR3 spells CASSLGGNSEKLFF. CDR3 coding DNA: TGCGCCAGCAGCTTGGGGGGCAACAGTGAAAAACTGTTTTTT.

This clone was observed a few times. CDR3 in amino acids: CASGRQGQETQYF. The CDR3 DNA reads TGTGCTAGTGGTAGACAGGGGCAAGAGACCCAGTACTTC. The chain joins TRBV12-5 to TRBJ2-5, with 8 bases fitting TRBD1. CDR3 length: 13 amino acids. Germline trimming cut 5 bases from V and 2 bases from J; bases unmatched to any gene: 1. The V gene's germline CDR1 is LGHNT and CDR2 FRNRAP.

This chain joins TRBV18 and TRBJ2-7, with D possibly TRBD2 on 5 matching bases. CDR3 size: 13 residues. Per the germline V gene, CDR1 is KGHSH and CDR2 is LQKENI. Trimming pared 6 bases from V and 2 bases from J, leaving 11 bases between. The CDR3 is CASSSGMTYEQYF. The CDR3 bases are TGTGCCAGCTCCTCCGGGATGACCTACGAGCAGTACTTC.

About this clone: Other DNA variants within this sample encode the same CDR3. The genes are TRBV9 and TRBJ2-3, with D possibly TRBD2 on 6 matching bases. The CDR3 has 15 amino acids. Germline CDR1 reads SGDLS; CDR2 reads YYNGEE. Deletions cut 4 bases from V and 0 bases from J, with 12 bases between. The CDR3 nucleotides read TGTGCCAGCAGCTCATCCGGGACTAGCACAGATACGCAGTATTTT. This sequence encodes CASSSSGTSTDTQYF.

The V gene is TRBV19, the J gene TRBJ1-2; the match to TRBD1 covers 7 bases. The CDR3 runs to 15 residues. Trimming removed 1 base from V and 4 bases from J; junction bases left unmatched: 6. CDR1 is LNHDA and CDR2 is SQIVND in the germline V gene (reference sequence). CDR3 region: CASSIAPGQLYGYTF. The CDR3 DNA follows: TGTGCCAGTAGTATAGCCCCGGGACAGCTCTATGGCTACACCTTC.

V usage is TRBV7-3 and J usage is TRBJ2-1; 8 bases agree with TRBD2. The CDR3 runs to 15 residues. V lost 4 bases and J lost 0; bases outside the gene matches: 2. CDR1 and CDR2 (germline): SGHTA, FQGTGA. The CDR3 region is CASSSRGGSYNEQFF. The CDR3 DNA reads as TGTGCCAGCAGCTCCCGGGGGGGCTCCTACAATGAGCAGTTCTTC.